Listed below are T cell receptor beta chains from one sample, sequenced in a study of post-analysis software for immune sequencing data. TCRdb reanalysed the PCR reads using MiXCR and keeps one entry per CDR3 protein. The table shows roughly 650,000 distinct CDR3 sequences, with approximately 59% occurring only once. Specimen: blood. These receptors were obtained from a girl aged 2 to 9 with multiple sclerosis. CDR3s include the opening cysteine and the closing phenylalanine or tryptophan. The D gene is left open where the match is weak. Clone size appears in some rows only: once, few, many, or a class for an expanded clone.

>TRBJ2-1|TRBV11-1|TRBD2|once
CASSQTLGAASGGRENNEQFF
TGTGCCAGCAGCCAGACGCTCGGGGCCGCTAGCGGGGGAAGGGAAAACAATGAGCAGTTCTTC
>TRBJ2-3|TRBV7-9|.|.
CASLGPRGATQYF
TGTGCCAGTCTTGGACCCAGGGGAGCTACGCAGTATTTT
>TRBJ1-1|TRBV12-3/TRBV12-4|.|once
CASGRTVNTEAFF
TGTGCCAGCGGGCGGACCGTGAATACTGAAGCTTTCTTT
>TRBJ1-5|TRBV6-2/TRBV6-3|.|few
CASSYPAGYQPQHF
TGTGCCAGCAGTTATCCGGCGGGGTACCAGCCCCAGCATTTT
>TRBJ2-1|TRBV9|.|.
CASSPSRRSYNEQFF
TGTGCCAGCAGCCCATCGCGCCGATCCTACAATGAGCAGTTCTTC
>TRBJ1-2|TRBV6-5|.|.
CASSYSGGNYGYTF
TGTGCCAGCAGTTACTCGGGCGGGAACTATGGCTACACCTTC
>TRBJ1-4|TRBV5-6|TRBD1|.
CASSTGTANEKRFF
TGTGCCAGCAGTACCGGGACAGCTAATGAAAAACGGTTTTTT
>TRBJ2-1|TRBV20-1|TRBD2|.
CSARKRAGGYNEQFF
TGCAGTGCTAGAAAACGAGCGGGGGGCTACAATGAGCAGTTCTTC
>TRBJ2-3|TRBV5-1|.|.
CASSLRLTGADTQYF
TGCGCCAGCAGCTTACGTCTAACGGGGGCAGATACGCAGTATTTT
>TRBJ2-3|TRBV27|TRBD2|.
CASSSTTSGNTDTQYF
TGTGCCAGCAGCTCCACGACTAGCGGGAACACAGATACGCAGTATTTT
>TRBJ2-5|TRBV21-1|.|.
CASSTCGERQETQYF
TGTGCCAGCAGCACCTGTGGGGAAAGGCAAGAGACCCAGTACTTC
>TRBJ2-3|TRBV7-9|TRBD2|.
CASSLAGLAGVSATQYF
TGTGCCAGCAGCTTAGCGGGACTAGCGGGGGTGTCCGCCACGCAGTATTTT
>TRBJ2-1|TRBV3-1|.|.
CASSQVKDEQFF
TGTGCCAGCAGCCAGGTTAAGGATGAGCAGTTCTTC
>TRBJ2-7|TRBV12-3/TRBV12-4|.|many
CASSLQGYEQYF
TGTGCCAGCAGTTTACAGGGTTACGAGCAGTACTTC
>TRBJ2-7|TRBV5-1|TRBD1|few
CASSKTGSSDEQYF
TGCGCCAGCTCTAAGACAGGGAGCTCGGACGAGCAGTACTTC
>TRBJ1-2|TRBV15|TRBD1|few
CATSRVGGNRGRRGYTF
TGTGCCACCAGCAGAGTTGGCGGGAACAGGGGGCGAAGAGGCTACACCTTC
>TRBJ2-3|TRBV7-3|.|few
CASSFAALTDTQYF
TGTGCCAGCAGCTTCGCGGCACTCACAGATACGCAGTATTTT
>TRBJ2-5|TRBV15|TRBD1|.
CATSRTGGGGGETQYF
TGTGCCACCAGCAGAACAGGGGGCGGTGGAGGAGAGACCCAGTACTTC
>TRBJ2-1|TRBV29-1|TRBD2|.
CSVDGGGLGVYNEQFF
TGCAGCGTTGACGGCGGGGGTCTTGGGGTATACAATGAGCAGTTCTTC
>TRBJ2-1|TRBV10-2|.|.
CASSGTTGRPLPYNEQFF
TGCGCCAGCAGTGGGACTACTGGACGCCCCCTCCCCTACAATGAGCAGTTCTTC
>TRBJ2-5|TRBV7-2|.|.
CASSLEGVAVQETQYF
TGTGCCAGCAGCTTAGAGGGGGTGGCGGTGCAAGAGACCCAGTACTTC
>TRBJ2-1|TRBV11-2|TRBD2|once
CASNLGPTSRSYNEQFF
TGTGCCAGCAACTTAGGACCGACTAGCAGGTCCTACAATGAGCAGTTCTTC
>TRBJ2-1|TRBV7-9|.|.
CASRSGAKNEQFF
TGTGCCAGCAGAAGCGGAGCCAAAAATGAGCAGTTCTTC
>TRBJ2-7|TRBV5-1|TRBD2|.
CASSYKRLLSGSDPHEQYF
TGCGCCAGCAGCTATAAAAGGCTACTTAGCGGGAGTGATCCGCACGAGCAGTACTTC
>TRBJ2-7|TRBV20-1|.|.
CSARLTGSSYERYF
TGCAGTGCTAGATTGACAGGTAGCTCCTACGAGCGGTACTTC
>TRBJ2-5|TRBV20-1|.|.
CSVASGRDQETQYF
TGCAGTGTTGCAAGCGGGCGAGACCAAGAGACCCAGTACTTC
>TRBJ1-4|TRBV10-3|.|.
CAIADGGKIEKLFF
TGTGCCATCGCGGACGGAGGAAAAATTGAAAAACTGTTTTTT
>TRBJ2-3|TRBV4-1|.|.
CASSQVAVGLSTDTQYF
TGCGCCAGCAGCCAAGTAGCGGTCGGGCTAAGCACAGATACGCAGTATTTT
>TRBJ1-1|TRBV20-1|.|.
CSAVDRNTEAFF
TGCAGTGCCGTGGACAGGAACACTGAAGCTTTCTTT
>TRBJ1-2|TRBV12-3/TRBV12-4|.|.
CASSVYPGSWGYTF
TGTGCCAGCAGTGTATACCCAGGGTCGTGGGGCTACACCTTC
>TRBJ1-6|TRBV29-1|.|.
CSVGQPNSPLYF
TGCAGCGTTGGACAGCCGAATTCACCCCTCTACTTT
>TRBJ2-4|TRBV20-1|.|.
CSASTADLAKNIQYF
TGCAGTGCTAGTACGGCTGATCTAGCCAAAAACATTCAGTACTTC
>TRBJ2-7|TRBV6-6|.|.
CASRNWGSYEQYF
TGTGCCAGCCGGAATTGGGGGTCCTACGAGCAGTACTTC
>TRBJ2-1|TRBV6-5|TRBD2|.
CASSYIAGGSNEQFF
TGTGCCAGCAGTTACATAGCGGGGGGGAGTAATGAGCAGTTCTTC
>TRBJ2-6|TRBV7-2|.|few
CASSLMITLSGANVLTF
TGTGCCAGCAGCTTAATGATTACGCTCTCTGGGGCCAACGTCCTGACTTTC
>TRBJ2-1|TRBV29-1|.|.
CSVEVSKLANEQFF
TGCAGCGTTGAAGTCTCGAAGTTGGCCAATGAGCAGTTCTTC
>TRBJ2-5|TRBV5-1|TRBD1|.
CASSPPQTGNGETQYF
TGCGCCAGCAGCCCCCCTCAGACAGGGAATGGAGAGACCCAGTACTTC
>TRBJ2-3|TRBV4-3|TRBD1|.
CASSQGDRGSTDTQYF
TGCGCCAGCAGCCAAGGCGACAGGGGGAGCACAGATACGCAGTATTTT
>TRBJ2-3|TRBV5-1|.|.
CASTSGGIQYF
TGCGCCAGCACCTCTGGGGGGATTCAGTATTTT
>TRBJ2-7|TRBV19|.|.
CASSYRTPGEQYF
TGTGCCAGTTCGTACAGAACCCCGGGGGAGCAGTACTTC
>TRBJ2-5|TRBV20-1|.|.
CSASYGGPRETQYF
TGCAGTGCTAGTTACGGGGGGCCCAGGGAGACCCAGTACTTC
>TRBJ2-5|TRBV20-1|.|.
CSARSGRGQETQYF
TGCAGTGCTAGATCGGGACGGGGCCAAGAGACCCAGTACTTC
>TRBJ2-7|TRBV10-3|.|.
CAISDYLHYEQYF
TGTGCCATCAGTGACTATCTGCACTACGAGCAGTACTTC
>TRBJ2-5|TRBV7-2|.|.
CASSLDRSRETQYF
TGTGCCAGCAGCTTAGACAGGAGCAGGGAGACCCAGTACTTC
>TRBJ2-1|TRBV6-6|TRBD2|.
CASSYGGTGGNEQFF
TGTGCCAGCAGTTACGGGGGGACCGGGGGGAATGAGCAGTTCTTC
>TRBJ2-7|TRBV6-5|TRBD2|.
CASSYSTSGVYEQYF
TGTGCCAGCAGTTACTCGACAAGCGGGGTATACGAGCAGTACTTC
>TRBJ2-1|TRBV29-1|.|.
CSAIGEAGHNEQFF
TGCAGCGCTATCGGGGAGGCAGGCCACAATGAGCAGTTCTTC
>TRBJ2-3|TRBV7-3|TRBD1|.
CASSKLTGGEGDTQYF
TGTGCCAGCAGCAAGCTTACAGGGGGTGAGGGAGATACGCAGTATTTT
>TRBJ2-5|TRBV11-2|TRBD1|few
CASSLGSGGAEETQYF
TGTGCCAGCAGCTTAGGCTCAGGGGGCGCGGAAGAGACCCAGTACTTC
>TRBJ2-3|TRBV24-1|TRBD2|few
CATSDERGPTDTQYF
TGTGCCACCAGTGACGAGCGGGGGCCCACAGATACGCAGTATTTT
>TRBJ2-7|TRBV5-1|TRBD2|.
CASSIRSSGRTYEQYF
TGCGCCAGCAGCATCCGGTCTAGCGGGAGGACCTACGAGCAGTACTTC
>TRBJ2-1|TRBV3-1|.|few
CASSRRGAPSYNEQFF
TGTGCCAGCAGCAGAAGAGGGGCACCCTCCTACAATGAGCAGTTCTTC
>TRBJ2-6|TRBV21-1|.|few
CASSNNEVSGANVLTF
TGTGCCAGCAGCAATAATGAGGTCTCTGGGGCCAACGTCCTGACTTTC
>TRBJ2-4|TRBV7-2|TRBD1|many
CASSSGTGAAKNIQYF
TGTGCCAGCAGCTCCGGGACAGGGGCCGCCAAAAACATTCAGTACTTC
>TRBJ2-7|TRBV7-6|TRBD2|.
CASSPGTTSSYEQYF
TGTGCCAGCAGTCCCGGGACTACCTCCTCCTACGAGCAGTACTTC